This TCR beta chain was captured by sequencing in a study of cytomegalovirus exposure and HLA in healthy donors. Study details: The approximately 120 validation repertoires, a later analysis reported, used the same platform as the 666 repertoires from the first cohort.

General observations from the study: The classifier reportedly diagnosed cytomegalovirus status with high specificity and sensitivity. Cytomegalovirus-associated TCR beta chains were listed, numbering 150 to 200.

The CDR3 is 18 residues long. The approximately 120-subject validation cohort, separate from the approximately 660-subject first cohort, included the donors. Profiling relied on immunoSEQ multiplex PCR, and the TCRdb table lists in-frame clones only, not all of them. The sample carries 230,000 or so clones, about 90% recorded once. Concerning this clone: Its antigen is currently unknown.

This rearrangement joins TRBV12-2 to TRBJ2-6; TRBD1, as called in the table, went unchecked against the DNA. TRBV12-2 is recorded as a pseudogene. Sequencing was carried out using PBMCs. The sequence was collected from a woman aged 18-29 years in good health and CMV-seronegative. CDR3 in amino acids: CASRFGTGVISGANVLTF. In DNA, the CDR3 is TGTGCAAGTCGCTTTGGGACAGGGGTTATCTCTGGGGCCAACGTCCTGACTTTC.